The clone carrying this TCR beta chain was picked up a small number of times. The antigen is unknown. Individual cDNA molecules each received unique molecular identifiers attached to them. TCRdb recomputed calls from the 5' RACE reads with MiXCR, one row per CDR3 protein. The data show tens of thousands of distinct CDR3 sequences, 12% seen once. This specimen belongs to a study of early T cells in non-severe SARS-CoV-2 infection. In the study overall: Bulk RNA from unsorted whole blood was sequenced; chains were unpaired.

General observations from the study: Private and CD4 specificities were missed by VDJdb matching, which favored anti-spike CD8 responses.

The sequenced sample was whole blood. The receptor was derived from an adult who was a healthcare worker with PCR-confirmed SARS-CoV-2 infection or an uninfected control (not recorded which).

CDR3 protein: CASSRAGVAGELFF. In DNA form, the CDR3 reads TGTGCCAGTAGTAGAGCGGGTGTAGCCGGGGAGCTGTTTTTT. This chain links TRBV19 with TRBJ2-2; tentative D call: TRBD2 (6 bases). The CDR3 covers 14 residues. Trimming left V 4 bases short and J 6 bases short, with 12 bases between. Germline V gene sequence: CDR1 LNHDA, CDR2 SQIVND (reference sequence).